This entry is about one TCR beta chain. TCRdb re-derived calls from the 5' RACE reads in MiXCR, one entry per CDR3 protein. Of more than 300,000 distinct CDR3 sequences listed, roughly 15% are singletons. The data belong to a study of T-cell memory formation after mild COVID-19. Trimming cost V 3 bases and J 5 bases, with 16 bases left between them. The germline CDR1 and CDR2 sequences are KGHDR and SFDVKD. The CDR3 is made up of 15 amino acids. The sample was PBMCs or a T cell subset sorted from them (not recorded which). The clonotype comes from a man aged 18 to 35 who had mild COVID-19 (a few samples of this study predate the infection). Cell type and time point are not known. The chain recombines TRBV24-1 with TRBJ2-7; possibly TRBD2 for D (6 bases). CDR3 bases: TGTGCCACCAGTGATGGGGACTTGGCTCAGCACGAGCAGTACTTC. Protein product: CATSDGDLAQHEQYF.